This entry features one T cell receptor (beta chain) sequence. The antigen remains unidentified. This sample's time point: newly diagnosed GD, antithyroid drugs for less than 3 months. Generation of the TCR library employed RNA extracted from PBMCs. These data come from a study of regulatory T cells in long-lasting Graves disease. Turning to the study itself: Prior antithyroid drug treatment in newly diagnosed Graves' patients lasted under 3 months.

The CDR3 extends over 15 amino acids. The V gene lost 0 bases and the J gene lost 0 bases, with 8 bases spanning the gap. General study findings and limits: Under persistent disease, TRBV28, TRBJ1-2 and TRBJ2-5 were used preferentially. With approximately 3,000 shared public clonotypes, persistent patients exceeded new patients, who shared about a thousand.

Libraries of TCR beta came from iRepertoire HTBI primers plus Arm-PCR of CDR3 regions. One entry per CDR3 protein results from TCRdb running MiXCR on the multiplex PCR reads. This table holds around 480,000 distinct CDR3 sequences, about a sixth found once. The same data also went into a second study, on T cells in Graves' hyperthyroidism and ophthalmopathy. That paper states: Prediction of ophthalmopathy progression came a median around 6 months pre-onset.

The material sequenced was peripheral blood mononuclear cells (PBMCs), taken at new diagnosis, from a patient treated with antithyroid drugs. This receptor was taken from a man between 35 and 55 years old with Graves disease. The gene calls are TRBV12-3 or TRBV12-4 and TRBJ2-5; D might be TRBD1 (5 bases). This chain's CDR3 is CASSLALGDQETQYF. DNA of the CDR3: TGTGCCAGCAGTTTAGCGCTAGGGGACCAAGAGACCCAGTACTTC.